This T cell receptor beta chain was sequenced during a study of blood T cell repertoires in COVID-19. Clones were sequenced by immunoSEQ multiplex PCR, and TCRdb holds only the in-frame ones, with some missing. Among over 250,000 clones, approximately 85% were seen once, and the ten largest hold around 5.5%. Germline CDR1 reads SGHTA; CDR2 reads FQGNSA. V was clipped by 8 bases and J by 4 bases, with 20 bases between them. The length of the CDR3 is 15 residues. Sequenced sample: peripheral blood. The chain employs TRBV7-2 and TRBJ1-2; TRBD1 is a possible D gene (6 bases). The receptor was derived from a man in his fifties or sixties with active or convalescent COVID-19. CDR3: CASGYGTPIPYGYTF. As DNA, the CDR3 is TGTGCCAGCGGGTATGGGACACCGATCCCCTATGGCTACACCTTC.